The rows below give T cell receptor beta chains drawn from one sample of a study of CD4 T cells in relation to SARS-CoV-2 and coronaviruses. TCRdb keeps only in-frame clones here, not all; method: immunoSEQ multiplex PCR. Of around 70,000 clones listed, over 70% are singletons. Sequenced sample: memory CD4+ T cells from PBMCs. Receptors were obtained from a human donor in good health. Both conserved end residues are part of each CDR3. The D gene is left open where the match is weak. Rows may omit the clone size; those that give it use once, few, many or a size class.

>NA|TRBJ1-5|TRBV7-2|NA
CASSWDNNQPQHF
>NA|TRBJ2-5|TRBV2|TRBD1
CASSEEGTGQETQYF
>NA|TRBJ2-2|TRBV7-2|NA
CASSSSGSRTGELFF
>NA|TRBJ2-3|TRBV7-3|TRBD2
CASSQRTSGGNTDTQYF
>NA|TRBJ1-2|TRBV4-1|TRBD1
CASSRSPGQASDYGYTF
>NA|TRBJ1-5|TRBV30|NA
CAWSSGILDQPQHF
>NA|TRBJ1-1|TRBV5-5|NA
CASSLAPRLSAEAFF
>once|TRBJ1-4|TRBV5-4|TRBD1
CASSDRETSRVREKLFF
>NA|TRBJ2-1|TRBV19|NA
CASSIVGQDYHEQFF
>NA|TRBJ2-4|TRBV24-1|NA
CATSDLRRNLAKNIQYF
>NA|TRBJ2-4|TRBV9|NA
CASSPPGTENIQYF
>NA|TRBJ1-1|TRBV4-2|NA
CASSQDSGQGNTEAFF
>NA|TRBJ2-2|TRBV7-2|TRBD2
CASSISGRASRLVGELFF
>NA|TRBJ2-3|TRBV11-2|NA
CASSSPSLDTQYF
>NA|TRBJ1-6|TRBV19|NA
CASSIPARSQSPLHF
>NA|TRBJ2-7|TRBV15|NA
CATSRELRSSYEQYF
>NA|TRBJ2-7|TRBV7-2|TRBD2
CASSLELAGPLGSGEQYF
>NA|TRBJ1-5|TRBV7-2|NA
CASSFTVSNQPQHF
>NA|TRBJ2-7|TRBV6-5|NA
CASRMDRQAYEQYF
>few|TRBJ1-5|TRBV3-1/TRBV3-2|NA
CASSQGQRSQHF
>NA|TRBJ1-1|TRBV28|NA
CASSSGGRVRAEAFF
>NA|TRBJ1-1|TRBV18|NA
CASSQGRHTNTEAFF
>NA|TRBJ2-1|TRBV6-6|NA
CASSSPRGNRHEQFF
>NA|TRBJ2-7|TRBV30|NA
CAWSVRRDYEQYF
>NA|TRBJ2-7|TRBV6-5|TRBD2
CATTKGGGAYEQYF
>NA|TRBJ2-5|TRBV29-1|TRBD1
CSGNRGQETQYF
>NA|TRBJ2-7|TRBV2|NA
CASRGWGNEQYF
>NA|TRBJ2-1|TRBV6-6|NA
CASSISLSDNEQFF
>few|TRBJ1-5|TRBV5-6|TRBD1
CASSVGTGVLQPQHF
>NA|TRBJ2-2|TRBV29-1|NA
CSADQEFTGELFF
>NA|TRBJ1-5|TRBV19|NA
CASSLGGGGSQPQHF
>NA|TRBJ2-3|TRBV6-5|TRBD2
CASKGGGASTDTQYF
>NA|TRBJ2-5|TRBV21-1|NA
CASSNVLQLEETQYF
>NA|TRBJ1-1|TRBV5-1|NA
CASSLSGAGYMNTEAFF
>NA|TRBJ1-1|TRBV6-5|NA
CASSSKGGFTEAFF
>NA|TRBJ2-5|TRBV6-5|TRBD2
CASRWGLALSGTQYF
>once|TRBJ1-2|TRBV7-2|NA
CASSFYALRDPYGYTF
>NA|TRBJ2-1|TRBV3-1/TRBV3-2|NA
CASSQRDRPNNEQFF
>NA|TRBJ1-3|TRBV19|TRBD1
CASSHRDRRNTIYF
>NA|TRBJ2-7|TRBV15|NA
CATSRDSGGGYEQYF
>NA|TRBJ2-1|TRBV20-1|NA
CSARDPNEQFF
>NA|TRBJ2-3|TRBV6-5|NA
CASSTDTQYF